Presented here are 32 T cell receptor beta chains from one specimen sequenced in a study of vaccination effects on CD4 cells after COVID-19. These receptors are not linked to any known antigen. TCRdb's copy holds only in-frame clones and misses some; the assay was immunoSEQ multiplex PCR. The sample includes fewer than 85,000 clones, around 78% of them seen just once. Before sequencing took place, the ViraFEST assay used viral peptide pools to expand antigen-specific CD4+ T cells. CD4+ T cell isolation took place after about 11 days of culture. Nobody among the vaccine recipients had prior SARS-CoV-2 infection (nucleocapsid antibodies were negative). This sample comprised CD4+ T cells from PBMCs cultured with SARS-CoV-2 spike peptides, obtained before COVID-19 vaccination. Receptor source: a human donor who received a COVID-19 vaccine.

This sequence joins TRBV28 and TRBJ1-1; 7 bases line up with TRBD1. CDR3 size: 13 residues. V lost 6 bases, J lost 5 bases, and 6 bases stayed unmatched. Germline V gene lookup returns CDR1 MDHEN and CDR2 SYDVKM. The CDR3 bases are TGTGCCAGCAGGACGACAGGGAGGACTGAAGCTTTCTTT. Translated, it gives CASRTTGRTEAFF.

The chain has TRBV5-1 and TRBJ1-1; possibly TRBD1 for D (6 bases). Germline assignment: CDR1 SGHRS and CDR2 YFSETQ. The CDR3 consists of 13 residues. Trimming took 3 bases from V and 5 from J, leaving 11 bases between them. This chain's CDR3 is CASSWGGRTEAFF. The DNA for the CDR3 is TGCGCCAGCAGCTGGGGGGGCCGGACTGAAGCTTTCTTT.

The chain uses TRBV4-3 and TRBJ1-1; TRBD1 is a possible D gene (5 bases). The CDR3 has 14 amino acids. Germline V gives CDR1 LGHNA, CDR2 YSLEER. V lost 4 bases and J lost 2, with 11 bases in between. CDR3 coding DNA: TGCGCCAGCAGCCTGGACACCCTTAACACTGAAGCTTTCTTT. This encodes CASSLDTLNTEAFF.

The V and J genes are TRBV11-2 and TRBJ1-2; no reliable D call. Germline lookup yields CDR1 SGHAT and CDR2 FQNNGV. V gave up 1 base and J gave up 2 bases, with 14 bases separating them. This CDR3 region has 16 residues. The DNA for the CDR3 is TGTGCCAGCAGCTTAGGGGTGGGAGAGGGAAACTATGGCTACACCTTC. This codes for CASSLGVGEGNYGYTF. Drawing the rest from reference TRBV11-2 and TRBJ1-2, the complete variable domain is EAGVAQSPRYKIIEKRQSVAFWCNPISGHATLYWYQQILGQGPKLLIQFQNNGVVDDSQLPKDRFSAERLKGVDSTLKIQPAKLEDSAVYLCASSLGVGEGNYGYTFGSGTRLTVV.

The chain recombines TRBV7-3 with TRBJ1-1; 7 bases line up with TRBD1. The CDR3 is made up of 15 amino acids. Germline V gene sequence: CDR1 SGHTA, CDR2 FQGTGA. Trimming cost V 5 bases and J 1 base; bases outside gene matches: 7. The CDR3 coding sequence is TGTGCCAGCAGCCAAGCCGGGGACAGGAACACTGAAGCTTTCTTT. This codes for CASSQAGDRNTEAFF.

The V call is TRBV5-5, the J call TRBJ1-5; no clear D gene. CDR3 length equals 16 residues. The germline V gene has CDR1 SGHKS and CDR2 YYEKEE (reference sequence). Trimming left V 2 bases short and J 3 bases short, with 15 bases between. The CDR3: CASSLGGTTFNQPQHF. Written as DNA, the CDR3 is TGTGCCAGCAGCTTAGGCGGCACGACTTTCAATCAGCCCCAGCATTTT.

This clone was seen just once. The chain uses TRBV5-1 and TRBJ2-3; D remains ambiguous. This CDR3 is built from 14 residues. The V end was cut by 0 bases, the J end by 2 bases, with 7 bases between. CDR1 and CDR2 from the germline V gene are SGHRS and YFSETQ. The CDR3 sequence: CASSLEYATDTQYF. The CDR3 DNA sequence: TGCGCCAGCAGCTTGGAATATGCCACAGATACGCAGTATTTT.

The chain carries TRBV7-3 and TRBJ2-1; 9 bases fit TRBD2. Germline values: CDR1 SGHTA, CDR2 FQGTGA. The CDR3 is 15 residues long. Losses at the gene ends were 2 bases for V and 8 bases for J; bases not matched to a gene: 7. The CDR3 is CASSLQRGATYEQFF. CDR3 DNA sequence: TGTGCCAGCAGCTTACAGCGGGGGGCGACATATGAGCAGTTCTTC.

The chain recombines TRBV19 with TRBJ1-5, with TRBD1 as a possible D gene (5 bases). Looked up from germline, CDR1 is LNHDA and CDR2 is SQIVND (reference sequence). V lost 7 bases, J lost 9 bases, and 16 bases lay in between. The CDR3 is made up of 13 amino acids. The CDR3 spells CASTQGPGLPQHF. DNA of the CDR3: TGTGCCAGTACCCAGGGCCCAGGTTTGCCCCAGCATTTT.

The chain combines TRBV7-2 with TRBJ1-4; unclear D gene. V was cut by 1 base and J by 1 base, with 13 bases left in between. CDR1 is SGHTA and CDR2 is FQGNSA in the germline V gene. The CDR3 extends over 17 amino acids. Here the CDR3 DNA reads TGTGCCAGCAGCTTAGGGCCCGGACGCGGAACTAATGAAAAACTGTTTTTT. Encoded protein: CASSLGPGRGTNEKLFF.

This clone showed up just once. This chain connects TRBV5-1 to TRBJ1-6; a possible D gene is TRBD1 (5 bases). Germline values: CDR1 SGHRS, CDR2 YFSETQ. The CDR3 contains 14 residues. Between the trimmed V and J ends, which lost 5 bases and 7 bases, there was a span of 13 bases. CDR3 region: CASRGKEGNSPLHF. CDR3 DNA sequence: TGCGCCAGCAGAGGAAAAGAGGGGAATTCACCCCTCCACTTT.

This rearrangement joins TRBV27 to TRBJ2-7, with 9 bases that match TRBD1. Unmatched junction bases numbered 13, after V lost 5 bases and J lost 5 bases. CDR1 and CDR2 from the germline V gene are MNHEY and SMNVEV (reference sequence). This CDR3 has 16 amino acids. CDR3 in amino acids: CASSHNPGQGSNEQYV. The CDR3 DNA is TGTGCCAGCAGTCACAACCCGGGACAGGGTAGCAACGAGCAGTACGTC.

V usage is TRBV15 and J usage is TRBJ1-2; no definite D call. Germline CDR1 reads LNHNV; CDR2 reads YYDKDF (reference sequence). V was clipped by 3 bases and J by 2 bases, with 7 bases between them. The CDR3 has 13 amino acids. As DNA, the CDR3 is TGTGCCACCAGCAGCGATGGGAACTATGGCTACACCTTC. This codes for CATSSDGNYGYTF.

The chain employs TRBV5-4 and TRBJ1-1; perhaps TRBD1 as D (6 bases). Germline values: CDR1 SGHNT, CDR2 YYREEE (reference sequence). Trimming removed 0 bases at V and 6 bases at J, with 9 bases between. The CDR3 totals 13 residues. CDR3 bases: TGTGCCAGCAGCTTGGTGGGGGGCTCTGAAGCTTTCTTT. This gives the protein CASSLVGGSEAFF.

In this sample, this clone turned up once. The J gene is TRBJ2-5, the V gene TRBV5-4; D possibly uses TRBD1 or TRBD2 (7 bases each). The germline V gene has CDR1 SGHNT and CDR2 YYREEE (reference sequence). CDR3 length: 14 amino acids. Between the trimmed V and J ends, which lost 5 bases and 4 bases, there was a span of 15 bases. The CDR3 here is CASSQGGALETQYF. The CDR3 region has the DNA TGTGCCAGCAGTCAGGGGGGGGCCCTAGAGACCCAGTACTTC.

This clone was seen only a few times. The V and J genes are TRBV5-8 and TRBJ1-6; D unresolved. Trimming left V 2 bases short and J 10 bases short, with 16 bases between. Germline V gene data show CDR1 as SGHTS and CDR2 as YDEGEE. The CDR3 has 15 amino acids. DNA of the CDR3: TGTGCCAGCAGCTTTTCAGGAATAGTAGGATCACCCCTCCACTTT. This sequence encodes CASSFSGIVGSPLHF.

This clone was seen just once. This sequence joins TRBV4-1 and TRBJ2-5, with D uncertain. The CDR3 covers 16 residues. Trimming shortened V by 1 base and J by 2 bases, and 14 bases separated the two germline ends. Germline CDR1 MGHRA, CDR2 YSYEKL. The CDR3 DNA reads as TGCGCCAGCAGCCAAGTCCCTCGGTCTTTACAAGAGACCCAGTACTTC. It translates to CASSQVPRSLQETQYF.

This rearrangement joins TRBV7-9 to TRBJ2-5, with D tentatively TRBD1 or TRBD2 (5 bases each). The CDR3 contains 15 residues. The ends were cut back, 2 bases at V and 2 bases at J, with 12 bases in the middle. From germline, CDR1 is SEHNR and CDR2 FQNEAQ (reference sequence). CDR3 bases: TGTGCCAGCAGCTTAAGTGGGGGTTATCAAGAGACCCAGTACTTC. Its translation is CASSLSGGYQETQYF.

J is TRBJ1-4 and V is TRBV18; no firm D call. This CDR3 contains 15 residues. The V gene lost 4 bases and the J gene lost 1 base, with 10 bases spanning the gap. Germline CDR1 is KGHSH and CDR2 is LQKENI. Written as DNA, the CDR3 is TGTGCCAGCTCACTAAGTAGCGGAACTAATGAAAAACTGTTTTTT. Its translation is CASSLSSGTNEKLFF.

This clone has only a few counts. The chain recombines TRBV5-4 with TRBJ2-7, with a possible D match to TRBD1 (5 bases). Germline assignment: CDR1 SGHNT and CDR2 YYREEE (reference sequence). Trimming removed 0 bases from V and 3 bases from J, with 13 bases in between. This CDR3 is 15 amino acids long. CDR3 residues: CASSLGTTGDYEQYV. The DNA of the CDR3 is TGTGCCAGCAGCTTGGGGACAACGGGCGACTACGAGCAGTACGTC.

V usage is TRBV9 and J usage is TRBJ1-3; D ambiguous. V was cut by 0 bases and J by 1 base, with 5 bases left in between. CDR3 length equals 14 residues. The germline V gene encodes CDR1 SGDLS and CDR2 YYNGEE. CDR3 coding DNA: TGTGCCAGCAGCGTAGATCCTTCTGGAAACACCATATATTTT. This gives the protein CASSVDPSGNTIYF.

V usage is TRBV18 and J usage is TRBJ2-3, with 9 bases that match TRBD1. Losses at the gene ends were 2 bases for V and 7 bases for J; bases not matched to a gene: 7. CDR1 is KGHSH and CDR2 is LQKENI in the germline V gene. CDR3 length equals 15 residues. CDR3 nucleotides: TGTGCCAGCTCACCAACCGGGACAGGGTCTAATACGCAGTATTTT. Translating gives CASSPTGTGSNTQYF. The full variable domain, its missing parts supplied by reference TRBV18 and TRBJ2-3, is NAGVMQNPRHLVRRRGQEARLRCSPMKGHSHVYWYRQLPEEGLKFMVYLQKENIIDESGMPKERFSAEFPKEGPSILRIQQVVRGDSAAYFCASSPTGTGSNTQYFGPGTRLTVL.

This clone was detected a few times. The chain uses TRBV18 and TRBJ1-2; TRBD1 agrees at 7 bases. This CDR3 spans 13 amino acids. The V gene's germline CDR1 is KGHSH and CDR2 LQKENI. J was trimmed by 5 bases and V by 8 bases; bases with no gene match: 8. The CDR3 region is CASHSDRRYGYTF. The DNA of the CDR3 is TGTGCCAGCCATTCGGACAGGCGGTATGGCTACACCTTC.

The rearrangement uses TRBV10-1 and TRBJ2-5, with 9 bases fitting TRBD1. This CDR3 is 14 amino acids long. V trimming: 3 bases; J trimming: 3 bases; junction bases outside the gene matches: 2. Germline V gives CDR1 WNHNN, CDR2 SYGVQD (reference sequence). This chain's CDR3 is CASSETGGEETQYF. CDR3 nucleotides: TGCGCCAGCAGTGAAACAGGGGGCGAAGAGACCCAGTACTTC.

This clone has only one observation. The chain carries TRBV2 and TRBJ2-2, with D unclear. The CDR3 extends over 14 amino acids. CDR1 and CDR2 (germline): SNHLY, FYNNEI. Deletions cut 4 bases from V and 3 bases from J, with 9 bases between. This CDR3 reads CASSVTSDTGELFF. The CDR3 DNA follows: TGTGCCAGCAGTGTAACGTCGGACACCGGGGAGCTGTTTTTT.

This clone has only one observation. J is TRBJ1-1 and V is TRBV7-3; D is ambiguous. The CDR3 extends over 13 amino acids. The germline CDR1 and CDR2 sequences are SGHTA and FQGTGA. Trimming stripped 5 bases from V and 1 base from J, with 8 bases between. The CDR3 region is CASSTTPNTEAFF. The CDR3 region has the DNA TGTGCCAGCAGCACGACCCCGAACACTGAAGCTTTCTTT.

The chain joins TRBV6-1 to TRBJ2-7; 9 bases are a match to TRBD1. The CDR3 covers 14 residues. Germline values: CDR1 MNHNS, CDR2 SASEGT. V was clipped by 0 bases and J by 3 bases; unmatched bases: 0. The chain's CDR3 is CASSEAGQGYEQYV. The CDR3 DNA reads TGTGCCAGCAGTGAAGCGGGACAGGGCTACGAGCAGTACGTC.

The genes are TRBV18 and TRBJ1-1; no definite D call. The V end was cut by 2 bases, the J end by 0 bases, with 10 bases between. The CDR3 has 15 residues. From germline, CDR1 is KGHSH and CDR2 LQKENI. CDR3 nucleotide sequence: TGTGCCAGCTCACCAAGATTGGACTTGAACACTGAAGCTTTCTTT. Its translation: CASSPRLDLNTEAFF. Full variable domain (missing parts from reference TRBV18 and TRBJ1-1): NAGVMQNPRHLVRRRGQEARLRCSPMKGHSHVYWYRQLPEEGLKFMVYLQKENIIDESGMPKERFSAEFPKEGPSILRIQQVVRGDSAAYFCASSPRLDLNTEAFFGQGTRLTVV.

The J gene is TRBJ2-2, the V gene TRBV18; the D is unclear. V dropped 3 bases and J dropped 7 bases, with 12 bases sitting between them. The CDR3 covers 14 residues. Germline V gene lookup returns CDR1 KGHSH and CDR2 LQKENI. The CDR3 here is CASSPRPGGGELFF. Written as DNA, the CDR3 is TGTGCCAGCTCACCCAGACCCGGCGGCGGGGAGCTGTTTTTT.

The chain is built from TRBV6-2 or TRBV6-3 and TRBJ1-5; perhaps TRBD1 as D (5 bases). V dropped 2 bases and J dropped 6 bases, with 14 bases sitting between them. The length of the CDR3 is 15 residues. The V gene's germline CDR1 is MNHEY and CDR2 SVGEGT. The CDR3 spells CASSYAGGGGQPQHF. In DNA form, the CDR3 reads TGTGCCAGCAGTTACGCCGGGGGTGGGGGTCAGCCCCAGCATTTT.

The gene calls are TRBV7-3 and TRBJ1-1; tentatively, D is TRBD1 (6 bases). The CDR3 loop spans 14 amino acids. V dropped 5 bases and J dropped 1 base, with 11 bases sitting between them. The germline V gene has CDR1 SGHTA and CDR2 FQGTGA. The CDR3 nucleotides read TGTGCCAGCAGCACGGGACACACGAACACTGAAGCTTTCTTT. Its translation is CASSTGHTNTEAFF.

The chain combines TRBV6-5 with TRBJ2-7; no definite D call. Germline V lookup: CDR1 MNHEY, CDR2 SVGAGI. The CDR3 loop spans 10 amino acids. DNA of the CDR3: TGTGCCAGCAGAGAGCATAGTAGGGACGTC. This encodes CASREHSRDV.